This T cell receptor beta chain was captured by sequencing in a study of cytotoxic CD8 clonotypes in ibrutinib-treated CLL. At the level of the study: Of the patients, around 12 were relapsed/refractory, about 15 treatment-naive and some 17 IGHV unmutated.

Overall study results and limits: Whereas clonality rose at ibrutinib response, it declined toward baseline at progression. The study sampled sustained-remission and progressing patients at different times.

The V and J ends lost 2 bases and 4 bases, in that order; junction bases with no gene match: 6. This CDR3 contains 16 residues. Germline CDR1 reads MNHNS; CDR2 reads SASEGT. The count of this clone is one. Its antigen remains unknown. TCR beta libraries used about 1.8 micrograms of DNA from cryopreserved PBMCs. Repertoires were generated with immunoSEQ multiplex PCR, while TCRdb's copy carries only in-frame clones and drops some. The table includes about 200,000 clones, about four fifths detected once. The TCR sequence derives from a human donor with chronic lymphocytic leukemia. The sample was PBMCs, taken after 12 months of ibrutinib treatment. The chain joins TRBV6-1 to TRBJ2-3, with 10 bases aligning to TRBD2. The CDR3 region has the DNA TGTGCCAGCAGTGAACCCAAAGCGGGGGGGCCAGATACGCAGTATTTT. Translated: CASSEPKAGGPDTQYF.